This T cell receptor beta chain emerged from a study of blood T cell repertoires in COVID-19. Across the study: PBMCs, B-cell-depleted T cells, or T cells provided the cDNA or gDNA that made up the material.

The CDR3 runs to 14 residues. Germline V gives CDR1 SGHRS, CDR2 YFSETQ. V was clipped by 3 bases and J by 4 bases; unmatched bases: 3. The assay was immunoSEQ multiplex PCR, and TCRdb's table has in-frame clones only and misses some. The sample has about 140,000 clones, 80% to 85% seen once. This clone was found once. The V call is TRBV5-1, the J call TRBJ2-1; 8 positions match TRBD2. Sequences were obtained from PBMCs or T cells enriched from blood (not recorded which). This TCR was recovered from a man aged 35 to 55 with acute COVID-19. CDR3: CASSSGTRYNEQFF. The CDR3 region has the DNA TGCGCCAGCAGCTCCGGGACTAGGTACAATGAGCAGTTCTTC.